Presented here are 11 T cell receptor beta chains from one specimen sequenced in a study of blood T cell repertoires in COVID-19. The protocol was immunoSEQ multiplex PCR, while the TCRdb copy is restricted to in-frame clones and leaves out a portion. Among about 180,000 clones, about 84% were seen once, and the ten largest hold roughly 7%. The sample was peripheral blood. The receptors derive from a human donor in a cohort sampled during active COVID-19.

J is TRBJ1-2 and V is TRBV5-4, with TRBD1 matching 9 bases. The CDR3 extends over 14 amino acids. The germline gives CDR1 SGHNT, CDR2 YYREEE (reference sequence). V shed 4 bases, J shed 7 bases, and the junction held 8 bases outside the gene matches. The CDR3 reads CASSLGTGKGGYTF. CDR3 sequence (DNA): TGTGCCAGCAGCCTCGGGACAGGGAAGGGTGGCTACACCTTC.

The V and J genes are TRBV10-3 and TRBJ2-1; 7 bases align to TRBD1. The V gene end was trimmed by 6 bases and the J gene end by 6 bases; junction bases not matched to a gene: 2. Germline CDR1 ENHRY, CDR2 SYGVKD. The CDR3 contains 12 residues. For the CDR3, the DNA is TGTGCCATCAGCCGACAGGGCAATGAGCAGTTCTTC. The encoded protein is CAISRQGNEQFF.

This chain uses TRBV12-3 or TRBV12-4 with TRBJ2-1; D is unclear. V was clipped by 3 bases and J by 6 bases, with 3 bases between them. The CDR3 is made up of 11 amino acids. The CDR3, as DNA: TGTGCCAGCAGTTTCGTCAATGAGCAGTTCTTC. It specifies CASSFVNEQFF.

V is TRBV3-1 (or the pseudogene TRBV3-2) and J is TRBJ2-5; a weak D match, TRBD1 (5 bases). This CDR3 is 14 amino acids long. Germline CDR1 LGHDT, CDR2 YNNKEL (reference sequence). Trimming pared 0 bases from V and 5 bases from J, leaving 10 bases between. CDR3 in DNA: TGTGCCAGCAGCCAAGAGGGGTCAGGGGAGACCCAGTACTTC. Protein sequence: CASSQEGSGETQYF.

The genes are TRBV3-1 (or the pseudogene TRBV3-2) and TRBJ2-7, with TRBD1 identical over 9 bases. J gave up 5 bases and V 2 bases, and 1 base lay outside the gene matches. Germline lookup yields CDR1 LGHDT and CDR2 YNNKEL (reference sequence). The CDR3 contains 13 residues. CDR3 nucleotide sequence: TGTGCCAGCAGCCAACGGACAGGGGACGAGCAGTACTTC. It codes for CASSQRTGDEQYF.

As concerns this clone: Because the CDR3's place on the DNA is in doubt, the DNA is left out and the CDR3 is given as listed by TCRdb. The chain employs TRBV13 and TRBJ2-2; the D segment call TRBD2 is taken from the table without a DNA check. The CDR3 comprises 13 residues, both ends counted. CDR1 is PRHDT and CDR2 is FYEKMQ in the germline V gene (reference sequence). The CDR3 region is CASSPLRAGELFF.

The chain uses TRBV2 and TRBJ1-2; 7 positions match TRBD1. CDR1 is SNHLY and CDR2 is FYNNEI in the germline V gene. The CDR3 has 16 amino acids. Trimming cost V 6 bases and J 4 bases; bases outside gene matches: 14. CDR3 in DNA: TGTGCCAGCAGCCTAAGCCGACAGGGCGTAAGCTATGGCTACACCTTC. Translated: CASSLSRQGVSYGYTF.

The sample holds one count of this clone. The J gene is TRBJ2-7, the V gene TRBV12-3 or TRBV12-4, with D possibly being TRBD1 (5 bases). V was shortened by 6 bases and J by 9 bases, with 18 bases between the two germline ends. The CDR3 consists of 13 residues. CDR3 coding DNA: TGTGCCAGCAGCCCACAAGGGGCCGGTCGGCAGTACTTC. It translates to CASSPQGAGRQYF.

The chain is built from TRBV12-1 and TRBJ1-1. TRBV12-1 is annotated as a pseudogene. This CDR3 has 15 amino acids. CDR3 sequence (DNA): TGTGCCAGCAGCATCATGGGACCCACAGCGGGTGAAGCTTTCTTT. It specifies CASSIMGPTAGEAFF.

The chain couples TRBV10-3 to TRBJ1-2; 7 nucleotides agree with TRBD1. The CDR3 extends over 16 amino acids. Germline CDR1 is ENHRY and CDR2 is SYGVKD. Germline trimming cut 6 bases from V and 6 bases from J; bases unmatched to any gene: 16. CDR3 residues: CAISPGSGTVGNGYTF. CDR3 nucleotides: TGTGCCATCAGCCCTGGGTCCGGGACAGTGGGGAATGGCTACACCTTC.

The chain has TRBV6-2 or TRBV6-3 and TRBJ1-1; no reliable D call. Trimming removed 2 bases at V and 6 bases at J, with 13 bases between. Germline V CDR1 and CDR2: MNHEY, SVGEGT. The CDR3 covers 14 residues. The CDR3 bases are TGTGCCAGCAGTTACACGAGCGATTATTCTGAAGCTTTCTTT. This codes for CASSYTSDYSEAFF.